This T cell receptor beta chain was profiled in a study of T cell responses to AZD1222 COVID-19 vaccine. Study-level results: No day 14 peak samples; only post-peak repertoires were characterized.

Clones were read by immunoSEQ multiplex PCR, and TCRdb kept only the in-frame ones, dropping some. This sample has 90,000 to 95,000 clones; more than 75% occur once, and the top ten carry more than 8.5%. Note on this clone: Its antigen is currently unknown.

Germline CDR1 is SGDLS and CDR2 is YYNGEE. CDR3 length equals 16 residues. J gave up 3 bases and V 4 bases, and 4 bases lay outside the gene matches. Sequencing used peripheral blood, obtained on day 0 of AZD1222 vaccination. The chain employs TRBV9 and TRBJ2-2; 12 bases line up with TRBD1. The clonotype originates from an adult in good health. The DNA for the CDR3 is TGTGCCAGCAGCTTTGGGACAGGGGGCTACACCGGGGAGCTGTTTTTT. Translating it yields CASSFGTGGYTGELFF.